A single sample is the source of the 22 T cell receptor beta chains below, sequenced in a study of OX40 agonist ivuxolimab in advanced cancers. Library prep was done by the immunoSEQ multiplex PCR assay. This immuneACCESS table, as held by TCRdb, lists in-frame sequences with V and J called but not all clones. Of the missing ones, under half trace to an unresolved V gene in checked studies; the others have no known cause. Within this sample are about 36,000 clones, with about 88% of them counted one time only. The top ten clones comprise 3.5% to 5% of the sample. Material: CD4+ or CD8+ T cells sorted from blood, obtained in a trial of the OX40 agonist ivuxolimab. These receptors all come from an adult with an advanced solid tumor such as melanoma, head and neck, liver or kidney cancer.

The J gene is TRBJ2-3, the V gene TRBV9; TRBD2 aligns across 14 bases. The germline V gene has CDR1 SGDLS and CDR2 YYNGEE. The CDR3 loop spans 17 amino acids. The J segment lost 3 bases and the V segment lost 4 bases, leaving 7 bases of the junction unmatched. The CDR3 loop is CASSLWTSGGSTDTQYF. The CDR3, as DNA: TGTGCCAGCAGCCTTTGGACTAGCGGGGGGTCGACAGATACGCAGTATTTT.

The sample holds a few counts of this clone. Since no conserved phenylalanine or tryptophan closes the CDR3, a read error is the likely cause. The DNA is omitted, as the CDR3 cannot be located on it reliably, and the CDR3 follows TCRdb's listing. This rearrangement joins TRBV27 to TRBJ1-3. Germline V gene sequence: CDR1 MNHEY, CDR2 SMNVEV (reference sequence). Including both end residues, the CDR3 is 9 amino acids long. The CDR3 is CASSFGLGG.

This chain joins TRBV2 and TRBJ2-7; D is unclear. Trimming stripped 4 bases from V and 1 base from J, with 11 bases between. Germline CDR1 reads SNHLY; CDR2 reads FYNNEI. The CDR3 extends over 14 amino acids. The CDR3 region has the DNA TGTGCCAGCAGTGCCTTGCGATCATCCTACGAGCAGTACTTC. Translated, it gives CASSALRSSYEQYF.

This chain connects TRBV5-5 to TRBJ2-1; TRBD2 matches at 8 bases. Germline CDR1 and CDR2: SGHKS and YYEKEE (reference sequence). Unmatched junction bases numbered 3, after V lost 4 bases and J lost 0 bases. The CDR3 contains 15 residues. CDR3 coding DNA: TGTGCCAGCAGCCGCGGGGGGAGCTCCTACAATGAGCAGTTCTTC. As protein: CASSRGGSSYNEQFF.

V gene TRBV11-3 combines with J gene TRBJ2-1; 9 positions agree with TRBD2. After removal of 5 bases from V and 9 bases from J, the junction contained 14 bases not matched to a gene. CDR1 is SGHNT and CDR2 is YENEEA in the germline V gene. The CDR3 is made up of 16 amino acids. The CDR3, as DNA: TGTGCCAGCAGCCCCCTGGGCGGGGGGGCCAGGGGTGAGCAGTTCTTC. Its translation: CASSPLGGGARGEQFF. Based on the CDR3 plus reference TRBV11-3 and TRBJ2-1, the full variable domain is EAGVVQSPRYKIIEKKQPVAFWCNPISGHNTLYWYLQNLGQGPELLIRYENEEAVDDSQLPKDRFSAERLKGVDSTLKIQPAELGDSAVYLCASSPLGGGARGEQFFGPGTRLTVL.

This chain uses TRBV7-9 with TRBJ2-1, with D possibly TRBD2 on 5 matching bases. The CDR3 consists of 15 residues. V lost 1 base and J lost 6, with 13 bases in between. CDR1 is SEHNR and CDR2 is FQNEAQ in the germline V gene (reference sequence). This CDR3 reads CASSLGVSGSNEQFF. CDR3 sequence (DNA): TGTGCCAGCAGCTTAGGGGTGAGCGGAAGCAATGAGCAGTTCTTC. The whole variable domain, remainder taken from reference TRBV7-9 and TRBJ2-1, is DTGVSQNPRHKITKRGQNVTFRCDPISEHNRLYWYRQTLGQGPEFLTYFQNEAQLEKSRLLSDRFSAERPKGSFSTLEIQRTEQGDSAMYLCASSLGVSGSNEQFFGPGTRLTVL.

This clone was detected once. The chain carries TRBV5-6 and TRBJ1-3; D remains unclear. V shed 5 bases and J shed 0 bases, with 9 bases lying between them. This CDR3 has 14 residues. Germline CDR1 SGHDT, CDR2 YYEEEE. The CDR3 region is CASRDSSSGNTIYF. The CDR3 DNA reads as TGTGCCAGCAGAGACTCCAGCTCTGGAAACACCATATATTTT.

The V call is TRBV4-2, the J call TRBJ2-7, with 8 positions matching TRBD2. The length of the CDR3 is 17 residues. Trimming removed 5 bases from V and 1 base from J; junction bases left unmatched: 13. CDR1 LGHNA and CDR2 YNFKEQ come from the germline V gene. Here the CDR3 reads CASSARAGGDRSYEQYF. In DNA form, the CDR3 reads TGTGCCAGCAGCGCACGGGCGGGGGGCGATAGATCCTACGAGCAGTACTTC.

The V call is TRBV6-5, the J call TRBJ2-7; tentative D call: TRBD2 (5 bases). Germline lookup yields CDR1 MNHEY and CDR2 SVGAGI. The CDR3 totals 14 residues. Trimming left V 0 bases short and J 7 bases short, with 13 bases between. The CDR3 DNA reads TGTGCCAGCAGTTACTCGAGGGCTATCGCTGAGCAGTACTTC. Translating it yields CASSYSRAIAEQYF.

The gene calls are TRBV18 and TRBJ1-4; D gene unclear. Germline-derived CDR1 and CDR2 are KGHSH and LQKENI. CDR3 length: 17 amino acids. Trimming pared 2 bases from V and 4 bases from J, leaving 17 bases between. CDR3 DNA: TGTGCCAGCTCACCATTAATGACGAGGGCTGGTAATGAAAAACTGTTTTTT. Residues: CASSPLMTRAGNEKLFF.

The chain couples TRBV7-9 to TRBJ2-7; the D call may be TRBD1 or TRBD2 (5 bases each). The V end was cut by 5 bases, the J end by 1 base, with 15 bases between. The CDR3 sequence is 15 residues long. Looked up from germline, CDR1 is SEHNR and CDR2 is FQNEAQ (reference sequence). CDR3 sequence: CASSPGAVLSYEQYF. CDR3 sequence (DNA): TGTGCCAGCAGCCCCGGGGCAGTCCTTTCCTACGAGCAGTACTTC.

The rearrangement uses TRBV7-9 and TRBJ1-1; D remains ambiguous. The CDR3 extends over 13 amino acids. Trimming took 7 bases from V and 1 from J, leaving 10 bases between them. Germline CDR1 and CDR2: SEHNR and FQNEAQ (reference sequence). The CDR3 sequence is CASTPGRNTEAFF. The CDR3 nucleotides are TGTGCCAGCACCCCGGGCAGGAACACTGAAGCTTTCTTT.

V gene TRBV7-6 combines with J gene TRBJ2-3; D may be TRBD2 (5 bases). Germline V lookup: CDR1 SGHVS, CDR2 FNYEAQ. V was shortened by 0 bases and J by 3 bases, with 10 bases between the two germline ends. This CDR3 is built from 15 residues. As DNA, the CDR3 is TGTGCCAGCAGCTTAGCACTAGTCGGGACAGATACGCAGTATTTT. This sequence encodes CASSLALVGTDTQYF.

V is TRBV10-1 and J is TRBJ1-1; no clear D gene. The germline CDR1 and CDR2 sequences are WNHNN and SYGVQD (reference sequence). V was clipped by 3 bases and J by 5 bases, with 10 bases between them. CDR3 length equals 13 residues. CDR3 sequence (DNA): TGCGCCAGCAGTGATTCTTGGAATACTGAAGCTTTCTTT. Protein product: CASSDSWNTEAFF.

The CDR3 DNA is TGTGCCAGCTCACCCTCTCCTCAGGGGGCGGGTGGCTACACCTTC. Translated: CASSPSPQGAGGYTF. This chain uses TRBV18 with TRBJ1-2; TRBD1 aligns across 8 bases. The length of the CDR3 is 15 residues. The germline V gene has CDR1 KGHSH and CDR2 LQKENI. The J segment lost 7 bases and the V segment lost 3 bases, leaving 10 bases of the junction unmatched.

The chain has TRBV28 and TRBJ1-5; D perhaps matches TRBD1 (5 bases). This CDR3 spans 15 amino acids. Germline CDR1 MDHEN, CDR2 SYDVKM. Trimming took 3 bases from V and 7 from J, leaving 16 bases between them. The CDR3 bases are TGTGCCAGCAGTTTTAGACTTGGCAGGGTCCAGCCCCAGCATTTT. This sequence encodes CASSFRLGRVQPQHF.

CDR3 sequence reads: CASSYGHPNTEAFF. In nucleotides, the CDR3 is TGTGCCAGCAGTTACGGACACCCGAACACTGAAGCTTTCTTT. The chain combines TRBV28 with TRBJ1-1, with D maybe TRBD1 (5 bases). Trimming pared 4 bases from V and 1 base from J, leaving 10 bases between. The length of the CDR3 is 14 residues. Germline V gene data show CDR1 as MDHEN and CDR2 as SYDVKM.

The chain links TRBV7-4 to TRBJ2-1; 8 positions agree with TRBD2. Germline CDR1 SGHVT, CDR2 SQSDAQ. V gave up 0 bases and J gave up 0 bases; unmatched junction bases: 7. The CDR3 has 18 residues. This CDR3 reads CASSLASVGRASYNEQFF. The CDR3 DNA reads TGTGCCAGCAGCTTAGCCTCAGTCGGGAGGGCCTCCTACAATGAGCAGTTCTTC.

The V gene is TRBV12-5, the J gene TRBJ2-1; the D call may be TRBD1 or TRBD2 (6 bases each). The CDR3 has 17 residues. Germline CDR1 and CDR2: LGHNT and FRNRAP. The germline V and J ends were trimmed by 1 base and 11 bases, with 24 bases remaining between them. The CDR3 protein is CASGLGPEVTGAMKQFF. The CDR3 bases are TGTGCTAGTGGTTTGGGCCCTGAGGTGACGGGGGCAATGAAGCAGTTCTTC.

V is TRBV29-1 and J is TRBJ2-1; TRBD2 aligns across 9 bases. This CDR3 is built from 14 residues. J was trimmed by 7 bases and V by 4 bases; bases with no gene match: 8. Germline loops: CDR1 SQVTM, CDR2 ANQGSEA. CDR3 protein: CSVVGTSMWNEQFF. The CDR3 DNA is TGCAGCGTTGTGGGGACTAGCATGTGGAATGAGCAGTTCTTC.

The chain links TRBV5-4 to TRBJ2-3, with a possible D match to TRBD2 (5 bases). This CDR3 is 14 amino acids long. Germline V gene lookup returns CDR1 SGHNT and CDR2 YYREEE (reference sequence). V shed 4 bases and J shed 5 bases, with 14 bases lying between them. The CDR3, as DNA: TGTGCCAGCAGCCAAGGGAATGCGGGAGATACGCAGTATTTT. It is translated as CASSQGNAGDTQYF.

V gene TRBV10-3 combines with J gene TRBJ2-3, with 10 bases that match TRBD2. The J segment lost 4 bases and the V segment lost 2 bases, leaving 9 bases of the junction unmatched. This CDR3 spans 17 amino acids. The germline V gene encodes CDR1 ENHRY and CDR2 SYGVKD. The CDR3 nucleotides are TGTGCCATCAGTGAGGAAGGAGCGGGAGGGCCGGCAGATACGCAGTATTTT. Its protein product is CAISEEGAGGPADTQYF.